A single sample is the source of the 22 T cell receptor beta chains below, sequenced in a study of OX40 agonist ivuxolimab in advanced cancers. The table came from immunoSEQ multiplex PCR; TCRdb's copy has only in-frame clones and leaves some out. The data show over 65,000 clones, around 83% seen once. The specimen comprised CD4+ or CD8+ T cells sorted from blood, sampled in a trial of the OX40 agonist ivuxolimab. The receptors stem from an adult with an advanced solid tumor such as melanoma, head and neck, liver or kidney cancer.

This clone was detected a few times. V usage is TRBV6-5 and J usage is TRBJ1-1, with a possible D match to TRBD1 (6 bases). V was shortened by 6 bases and J by 5 bases, with 7 bases between the two germline ends. The CDR3 covers 11 residues. Germline CDR1 reads MNHEY; CDR2 reads SVGAGI. The DNA for the CDR3 is TGTGCCAGCAGCCAGGGGACTGAAGCTTTCTTT. This sequence encodes CASSQGTEAFF.

The rearrangement joins TRBV5-1 to TRBJ1-4; D gene uncertain. Germline CDR1 reads SGHRS; CDR2 reads YFSETQ. Trimming shortened V by 4 bases and J by 7 bases, and 17 bases separated the two germline ends. The CDR3 runs to 15 residues. In DNA form, the CDR3 reads TGCGCCAGCAGCACGGGTAGGAGGGAGAGTGAAAAACTGTTTTTT. It specifies CASSTGRRESEKLFF. Full variable domain (remainder filled in from reference TRBV5-1 and TRBJ1-4): KAGVTQTPRYLIKTRGQQVTLSCSPISGHRSVSWYQQTPGQGLQFLFEYFSETQRNKGNFPGRFSGRQFSNSRSEMNVSTLELGDSALYLCASSTGRRESEKLFFGSGTQLSVL.

The J gene is TRBJ2-2, the V gene TRBV6-5, with unresolved D. V was cut by 2 bases and J by 4 bases, with 11 bases left in between. Per germline, CDR1 MNHEY and CDR2 SVGAGI. The CDR3 is 15 amino acids. Written as DNA, the CDR3 is TGTGCCAGCAGTTACCCGGACGGTCCCACCGGGGAGCTGTTTTTT. This codes for CASSYPDGPTGELFF.

The rearrangement links TRBV14 to TRBJ2-7, with a possible D match to TRBD1 (5 bases). Trimming removed 4 bases from V and 3 bases from J, with 10 bases in between. The CDR3 totals 13 residues. Germline V gives CDR1 SGHDN, CDR2 FVKESK. DNA for the CDR3: TGTGCCAGCAGCCCGACAGATTACTACGAGCAGTACTTC. Translating it yields CASSPTDYYEQYF.

The CDR3 nucleotides read TGTGCCAGCAGTTACTCGAACAGGGGATACTATGGCTACACCTTC. Translation gives CASSYSNRGYYGYTF. The chain combines TRBV6-6 with TRBJ1-2; 7 nucleotides align to TRBD1. With 0 bases clipped from V and 3 bases from J, the junction kept 4 bases outside the gene matches. Germline loops: CDR1 MNHNY, CDR2 SVGAGI (reference sequence). The CDR3 consists of 15 residues.

CDR3 nucleotide sequence: TGTGCCTGGAATGTAAGGGCAGGACCTGAAGCTTTCTTT. Amino acid sequence: CAWNVRAGPEAFF. The genes are TRBV30 and TRBJ1-1; D is unresolved. Germline V gene lookup returns CDR1 GTSNPN and CDR2 SVGIG (reference sequence). The CDR3 extends over 13 amino acids. V dropped 4 bases and J dropped 6 bases, with 15 bases sitting between them.

This clone turned up a few times. This chain connects TRBV6-5 to TRBJ1-6, with a possible D match to TRBD1 (5 bases). The CDR3 loop spans 15 amino acids. V dropped 2 bases and J dropped 8 bases, with 13 bases sitting between them. Germline loops: CDR1 MNHEY, CDR2 SVGAGI. CDR3 DNA: TGTGCCAGCAGTTACGATTGGGGGAGCGATTCACCCCTCCACTTT. Translating gives CASSYDWGSDSPLHF.

The chain is built from TRBV11-2 and TRBJ2-7, with a possible D match to TRBD1 (6 bases). V was trimmed by 5 bases and J by 7 bases, leaving 15 bases between them. The CDR3 contains 13 residues. CDR1 is SGHAT, CDR2 FQNNGV, per germline. DNA of the CDR3: TGTGCCAGCAGCCAAATCAGGGGTTCTGAGCAGTACTTC. Amino acids: CASSQIRGSEQYF.

The chain uses TRBV7-9 and TRBJ2-5; D possibly corresponds to TRBD2 (6 bases). The V gene lost 5 bases and the J gene lost 2 bases, with 15 bases spanning the gap. Germline V gene data show CDR1 as SEHNR and CDR2 as FQNEAQ (reference sequence). The length of the CDR3 is 15 residues. CDR3 DNA sequence: TGTGCCAGCAGCCCAAGGGCGCGGGGTCAAGAGACCCAGTACTTC. Its protein product is CASSPRARGQETQYF.

V is TRBV27 and J is TRBJ1-6; D is uncertain. Trimming pared 7 bases from V and 11 bases from J, leaving 18 bases between. The length of the CDR3 is 14 residues. The germline V gene encodes CDR1 MNHEY and CDR2 SMNVEV (reference sequence). The CDR3 DNA sequence: TGTGCCAGCACCCCAGGTGGGGTTTGGGCACCCCTCCACTTT. This translates into CASTPGGVWAPLHF.

The rearrangement uses TRBV5-1 and TRBJ2-1, with TRBD1 identical over 9 bases. V lost 2 bases, J lost 2 bases, and 2 bases stayed unmatched. Germline values: CDR1 SGHRS, CDR2 YFSETQ. CDR3 length: 15 residues. CDR3 nucleotides: TGCGCCAGCAGCTTAAGACAGGGGGCCTACAATGAGCAGTTCTTC. It translates to CASSLRQGAYNEQFF.

This sequence joins TRBV5-1 and TRBJ1-1, with 8 bases aligning to TRBD1. CDR1 is SGHRS and CDR2 is YFSETQ in the germline V gene. The CDR3 is 16 amino acids. The V and J ends lost 0 bases and 5 bases, in that order; junction bases with no gene match: 9. The CDR3 bases are TGCGCCAGCAGCTTGGCTGTCCAGGGGGCGAGGACTGAAGCTTTCTTT. Translated: CASSLAVQGARTEAFF. Based on the CDR3 plus reference TRBV5-1 and TRBJ1-1, the full variable domain is KAGVTQTPRYLIKTRGQQVTLSCSPISGHRSVSWYQQTPGQGLQFLFEYFSETQRNKGNFPGRFSGRQFSNSRSEMNVSTLELGDSALYLCASSLAVQGARTEAFFGQGTRLTVV.

The chain links TRBV9 to TRBJ1-6, with D maybe TRBD1 (6 bases). Per germline, CDR1 SGDLS and CDR2 YYNGEE. The CDR3 contains 15 residues. Between the trimmed V and J ends, which lost 0 bases and 9 bases, there was a span of 13 bases. The CDR3, as DNA: TGTGCCAGCAGCGTAGAGGGGGGCTTAAGTTCACCCCTCCACTTT. Residues: CASSVEGGLSSPLHF.

Details on this clone: A junction end diverges from the germline sequence, so it may reflect a read error. The chain is built from TRBV7-3 and TRBJ2-1; D not certain. Germline V gene data show CDR1 as SGHTA and CDR2 as FQGTGA. The length of the CDR3 is 12 residues. CDR3 protein: CASSVTPNEQFF. The CDR3 DNA is TGTGCCAGCAGCGTAACTCCCAATGAGCAGTTCTTC.

CDR3 region: CASSLGRAYEQYF. The CDR3 nucleotides are TGTGCCAGCAGCTTAGGTAGGGCCTACGAGCAGTACTTC. This chain connects TRBV7-2 to TRBJ2-7; unclear D gene. Trimming stripped 1 base from V and 2 bases from J, with 6 bases between. The germline CDR1 and CDR2 sequences are SGHTA and FQGNSA. The CDR3 is made up of 13 amino acids.

The chain uses TRBV5-1 and TRBJ2-5, with 7 bases aligning to TRBD1. Germline lookup yields CDR1 SGHRS and CDR2 YFSETQ. This CDR3 has 16 residues. The V and J ends lost 2 bases and 7 bases, in that order; junction bases with no gene match: 14. The CDR3 region is CASSFRPGTVLGTQYF. As DNA, the CDR3 is TGCGCCAGCAGCTTTCGCCCCGGGACAGTTCTAGGGACCCAGTACTTC.

The rearrangement uses TRBV20-1 and TRBJ2-1, with D tentatively TRBD1 (6 bases). Germline V lookup: CDR1 DFQATT, CDR2 SNEGSKA (reference sequence). The V end was cut by 3 bases, the J end by 7 bases, with 7 bases between. The CDR3 contains 11 residues. The CDR3 is CSASGTNEQFF. The CDR3 DNA reads TGCAGTGCTAGTGGGACAAATGAGCAGTTCTTC.

This clone was recorded only once. This rearrangement joins TRBV6-5 to TRBJ1-5; D is undetermined. V was clipped by 4 bases and J by 0 bases, with 10 bases between them. Per germline, CDR1 MNHEY and CDR2 SVGAGI. The CDR3 is made up of 15 amino acids. Here the CDR3 DNA reads TGTGCCAGCAGTTTGGGCGGTTATAGCAATCAGCCCCAGCATTTT. Its protein product is CASSLGGYSNQPQHF.

The chain combines TRBV5-5 with TRBJ2-3; no clear D gene. There are 17 residues in the CDR3. Looked up from germline, CDR1 is SGHKS and CDR2 is YYEKEE (reference sequence). The V gene lost 1 base and the J gene lost 3 bases, with 18 bases spanning the gap. This chain's CDR3 is CASSLRHSGIGTDTQYF. The CDR3 DNA sequence: TGTGCCAGCAGCTTGCGACACTCTGGGATTGGTACAGATACGCAGTATTTT.

This rearrangement joins TRBV6-4 to TRBJ2-1; the D is unclear. Germline lookup yields CDR1 MRHNA and CDR2 SNTAGT. Trimming removed 0 bases from V and 10 bases from J, with 7 bases in between. CDR3 length: 12 residues. In DNA, the CDR3 is TGTGCCAGCAGTGACTCGAGTAGCGAGCAGTTCTTC. It codes for CASSDSSSEQFF.

This chain connects TRBV18 to TRBJ1-6; 9 bases are shared with TRBD1. The V gene's germline CDR1 is KGHSH and CDR2 LQKENI. V was pared by 3 bases and J by 7 bases, with 7 bases of the junction left unmatched. The CDR3 extends over 16 amino acids. The CDR3, as DNA: TGTGCCAGCTCACCTACAGGGGGCGCGGAAAATTCACCCCTCCACTTT. Its translation: CASSPTGGAENSPLHF. Together with reference TRBV18 and TRBJ1-6, the CDR3 gives the full variable domain: NAGVMQNPRHLVRRRGQEARLRCSPMKGHSHVYWYRQLPEEGLKFMVYLQKENIIDESGMPKERFSAEFPKEGPSILRIQQVVRGDSAAYFCASSPTGGAENSPLHFGNGTRLTVT.

The DNA for the CDR3 is TGCGCCAGCAGCCGGGGTAGCGGGTCCGTGGATACGCAGTATTTT. Translation: CASSRGSGSVDTQYF. The chain links TRBV4-1 to TRBJ2-3; 7 nucleotides align to TRBD2. CDR1 and CDR2 from the germline V gene are MGHRA and YSYEKL. The junction had 10 bases not matched to a gene; V was cut back by 4 bases and J by 6 bases. CDR3 size: 15 residues.